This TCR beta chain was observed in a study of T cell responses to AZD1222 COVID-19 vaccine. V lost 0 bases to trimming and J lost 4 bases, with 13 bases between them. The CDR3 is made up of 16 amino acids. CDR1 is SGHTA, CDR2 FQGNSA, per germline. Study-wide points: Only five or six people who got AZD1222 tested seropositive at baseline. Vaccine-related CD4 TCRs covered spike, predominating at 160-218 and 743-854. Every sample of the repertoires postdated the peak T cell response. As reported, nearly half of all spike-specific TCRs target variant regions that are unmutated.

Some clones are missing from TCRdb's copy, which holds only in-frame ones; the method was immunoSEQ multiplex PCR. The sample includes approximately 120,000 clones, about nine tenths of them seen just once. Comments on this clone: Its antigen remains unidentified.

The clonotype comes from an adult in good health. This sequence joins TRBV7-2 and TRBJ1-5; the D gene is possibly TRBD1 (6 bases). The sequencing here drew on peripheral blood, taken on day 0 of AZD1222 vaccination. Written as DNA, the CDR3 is TGTGCCAGCAGCTTAGCGGCGGGGGGCGGGAATCAGCCCCAGCATTTT. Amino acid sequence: CASSLAAGGGNQPQHF. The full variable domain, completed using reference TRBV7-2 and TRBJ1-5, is GAGVSQSPSNKVTEKGKDVELRCDPISGHTALYWYRQSLGQGLEFLIYFQGNSAPDKSGLPSDRFSAERTGGSVSTLTIQRTQQEDSAVYLCASSLAAGGGNQPQHFGDGTRLSIL.